Following are 11 T cell receptor beta chains from one sample sequenced in a study of Ad26.COV2.S vaccination and SARS-CoV-2 variants. Assay used: immunoSEQ multiplex PCR; TCRdb lists only in-frame clones, some missing. The top ten hold less than 4.5% of the sample, which has 350,000 to 500,000 clones, roughly 88% seen once. As for treatment: some 20 received Ad26.COV2.S at low or high dose, single or two shots; about 5 received placebo; per-sample allocation not given. The investigators took samples on day 63 after the first vaccine or placebo injection. Sequencing was performed on peripheral blood, taken in a trial of Ad26.COV2.S vaccine versus placebo. These receptors all stem from a person aged 18-65 years who received the Ad26.COV2.S COVID-19 vaccine or a placebo.

This clone has more than one count but fewer than ten. The chain is built from TRBV3-1 (or the pseudogene TRBV3-2) and TRBJ2-4; D is unclear. This CDR3 region has 17 residues. Germline CDR1 reads LGHDT; CDR2 reads YNNKEL (reference sequence). V was cut by 0 bases and J by 4 bases, with 16 bases left in between. As DNA, the CDR3 is TGTGCCAGCAGCCAAGATAAAATTAGAACGGAAAAAAACATTCAGTACTTC. Its protein product is CASSQDKIRTEKNIQYF.

The rearrangement uses TRBV24-1 and TRBJ2-3; D is uncertain. The V gene lost 5 bases and the J gene lost 2 bases, with 10 bases spanning the gap. The CDR3 runs 14 residues. Germline V lookup: CDR1 KGHDR, CDR2 SFDVKD. The CDR3 here is CATSADFNTDTQYF. The CDR3 DNA reads as TGTGCCACCAGTGCCGACTTTAACACAGATACGCAGTATTTT.

V gene TRBV3-1 (or the pseudogene TRBV3-2) combines with J gene TRBJ1-1; no reliable D call. This CDR3 has 14 residues. Trimming left V 4 bases short and J 4 bases short, with 13 bases between. The V gene's germline CDR1 is LGHDT and CDR2 YNNKEL (reference sequence). Here the CDR3 DNA reads TGTGCCAGCAGCCGTCCAACAGAAGCCACTGAAGCTTTCTTT. Residues: CASSRPTEATEAFF.

This clone was observed a handful of times. Other DNA sequences in this sample translate to the same CDR3. This chain uses TRBV5-1 with TRBJ2-7; D may be TRBD1 or TRBD2 (6 bases each). The CDR3 loop spans 15 amino acids. The germline V gene encodes CDR1 SGHRS and CDR2 YFSETQ. Deletions cut 0 bases from V and 0 bases from J, with 10 bases between. The CDR3: CASSLVGGSSYEQYF. CDR3 DNA sequence: TGCGCCAGCAGCTTGGTAGGGGGGAGCTCCTACGAGCAGTACTTC.

V usage is TRBV27 and J usage is TRBJ2-7; TRBD2 is a possible D gene (5 bases). Germline V gene data show CDR1 as MNHEY and CDR2 as SMNVEV (reference sequence). The CDR3 extends over 16 amino acids. The V gene lost 5 bases and the J gene lost 7 bases, with 24 bases spanning the gap. The CDR3 region has the DNA TGTGCCAGCAGTACACGGGGTATGGGTAGCGCGGGTGAGCAGTACTTC. It encodes CASSTRGMGSAGEQYF.

The gene calls are TRBV5-6 and TRBJ2-1, with unresolved D. The CDR3 contains 16 residues. Germline V CDR1 and CDR2: SGHDT, YYEEEE. V shed 0 bases and J shed 0 bases, with 10 bases lying between them. As DNA, the CDR3 is TGTGCCAGCAGCTTGGAACTTGCGAGCTCCTACAATGAGCAGTTCTTC. Residues: CASSLELASSYNEQFF. Full variable domain (remainder filled in from reference TRBV5-6 and TRBJ2-1): DAGVTQSPTHLIKTRGQQVTLRCSPKSGHDTVSWYQQALGQGPQFIFQYYEEEERQRGNFPDRFSGHQFPNYSSELNVNALLLGDSALYLCASSLELASSYNEQFFGPGTRLTVL.

The chain uses TRBV19 and TRBJ1-2; D is ambiguous. This CDR3 is 13 amino acids long. Germline values: CDR1 LNHDA, CDR2 SQIVND (reference sequence). The V end lost 5 bases, the J end lost 4 bases, and 11 bases lay between the germline ends. CDR3 coding DNA: TGTGCCAGTAGTCCGAAAGGGAGCTATGGCTACACCTTC. Its protein is CASSPKGSYGYTF.

The CDR3, as DNA: TGTGCCAGCAGTTTTCCCCCTCAGGAGCAGTTCTTC. This encodes CASSFPPQEQFF. The chain carries TRBV28 and TRBJ2-1; unclear D gene. This CDR3 region has 12 residues. The V gene's germline CDR1 is MDHEN and CDR2 SYDVKM. V was pared by 3 bases and J by 10 bases, with 10 bases between.

The rearrangement uses TRBV6-1 and TRBJ2-1; 9 bases are a match to TRBD2. The CDR3 sequence is 16 residues long. V trimming: 1 base; J trimming: 7 bases; junction bases outside the gene matches: 8. Germline V gene data show CDR1 as MNHNS and CDR2 as SASEGT. CDR3 sequence (DNA): TGTGCCAGCAGTGAAGTCGGAACTAGCGGGTTTAATGAGCAGTTCTTC. Its protein is CASSEVGTSGFNEQFF.

J is TRBJ2-5 and V is TRBV5-1; TRBD1 might be the D (5 bases). Germline CDR1 reads SGHRS; CDR2 reads YFSETQ. The length of the CDR3 is 14 residues. V dropped 0 bases and J dropped 5 bases, with 11 bases sitting between them. This CDR3 reads CASSLVGVRETQYF. The CDR3 DNA sequence: TGCGCCAGCAGCTTGGTAGGGGTCAGGGAGACCCAGTACTTC.

This clone was seen only once. The chain links TRBV7-8 to TRBJ2-7; D perhaps matches TRBD2 (5 bases). The CDR3 is made up of 13 amino acids. Trimming took 4 bases from V and 5 from J, leaving 12 bases between them. Germline assignment: CDR1 SGHVS and CDR2 FQNEAQ. The CDR3 here is CASSYTRGNEQYF. The CDR3 region has the DNA TGTGCCAGCAGCTACACCCGGGGTAACGAGCAGTACTTC.